This entry lists 32 T cell receptor beta chains sequenced from one sample in a study of CD8 T cells in Susac syndrome. Roughly 0.45 to 1 ug RNA was reverse transcribed with random hexamers. TCRdb reprocessed the immunoSEQ multiplex PCR reads with MiXCR, giving one entry per CDR3 protein. The sample records fewer than 65,000 distinct CDR3 sequences, roughly nine tenths being singletons. Specimen: CD8+ T cells from PBMCs. Every receptor here comes from a human donor in good health.

The CDR3 here is CASSAGTGGITDNEQFF. The CDR3 coding sequence is TGTGCCAGCAGCGCCGGGACAGGGGGCATTACGGACAATGAGCAGTTCTTC. This rearrangement joins TRBV11-3 to TRBJ2-1; 12 bases are a match to TRBD1. The trim removed 5 bases at V and 5 bases at J, leaving 10 bases unmatched. CDR1 is SGHNT and CDR2 is YENEEA in the germline V gene. The CDR3 is 17 residues long.

The chain joins TRBV5-1 to TRBJ2-7; D is perhaps TRBD2 (6 bases). CDR1 SGHRS and CDR2 YFSETQ come from the germline V gene. V gave up 0 bases and J gave up 2 bases, with 9 bases separating them. This CDR3 has 14 residues. For the CDR3, the DNA is TGCGCCAGCAGCTTGGGCGGGGAGGCCTACGAGCAGTACTTC. Translation gives CASSLGGEAYEQYF.

The rearrangement joins TRBV12-3 or TRBV12-4 to TRBJ1-1; no clear D gene. The CDR3 runs 13 residues. Trimming pared 3 bases from V and 1 base from J, leaving 6 bases between. The DNA of the CDR3 is TGTGCCAGCAGTTTTCCCTCGAACACTGAAGCTTTCTTT. It encodes CASSFPSNTEAFF.

The chain has TRBV27 and TRBJ2-5; 10 bases fit TRBD1. Trimming cost V 4 bases and J 1 base; bases outside gene matches: 9. CDR1 is MNHEY, CDR2 SMNVEV, per germline (reference sequence). The CDR3 consists of 17 residues. CDR3 amino acids: CASSSRTGGSVQETQYF. Written as DNA, the CDR3 is TGTGCCAGCAGTTCCCGGACAGGGGGTAGTGTCCAAGAGACCCAGTACTTC.

The chain links TRBV12-3 or TRBV12-4 to TRBJ1-2, with D perhaps TRBD1 (6 bases). V gave up 3 bases and J gave up 0 bases, with 14 bases separating them. CDR3 length: 16 amino acids. The CDR3 loop is CASSFQTGPTNYGYTF. The DNA of the CDR3 is TGTGCCAGCAGTTTCCAAACAGGGCCTACTAACTATGGCTACACCTTC.

This sequence joins TRBV7-6 and TRBJ2-1; the D gene is possibly TRBD1 (5 bases). The CDR3 is 14 residues long. V was pared by 5 bases and J by 7 bases, with 15 bases between. Germline V gives CDR1 SGHVS, CDR2 FNYEAQ. CDR3 sequence (DNA): TGTGCCAGCAGCCTCGCTAGGGGTTGGAATGAGCAGTTCTTC. Its translation is CASSLARGWNEQFF.

This chain connects TRBV7-9 to TRBJ2-7; 7 nucleotides match TRBD1. From germline, CDR1 is SEHNR and CDR2 FQNEAQ (reference sequence). V trimming: 8 bases; J trimming: 0 bases; junction bases outside the gene matches: 7. The length of the CDR3 is 14 residues. The CDR3 sequence is CASGDRDSSYEQYF. The CDR3 coding sequence is TGTGCCAGCGGCGACCGGGACAGCTCCTACGAGCAGTACTTC.

CDR3 amino acids: CSALGPEGYGYTF. CDR3 bases: TGCAGTGCCCTTGGGCCGGAGGGCTATGGCTACACCTTC. The gene calls are TRBV20-1 and TRBJ1-2; D unclear. This CDR3 is built from 13 residues. Trimming left V 6 bases short and J 4 bases short, with 15 bases between. From germline, CDR1 is DFQATT and CDR2 SNEGSKA (reference sequence).

This chain uses TRBV6-1 with TRBJ2-4; tentative D call: TRBD1 (6 bases). V lost 4 bases, J lost 9 bases, and 10 bases lay in between. Germline lookup yields CDR1 MNHNS and CDR2 SASEGT. The CDR3 sequence is 12 residues long. In DNA, the CDR3 is TGTGCCAGCAGTGGTAGGGGGAGCATTCAGTACTTC. Amino acids: CASSGRGSIQYF.

The gene calls are TRBV7-9 and TRBJ1-5; D is unresolved. V dropped 1 base and J dropped 6 bases, with 10 bases sitting between them. There are 14 residues in the CDR3. Per germline, CDR1 SEHNR and CDR2 FQNEAQ (reference sequence). The DNA for the CDR3 is TGTGCCAGCAGCTTAGGTGGAGGGATTCAGCCCCAGCATTTT. Translation gives CASSLGGGIQPQHF.

The chain couples TRBV2 to TRBJ2-1; the match to TRBD2 covers 13 bases. After removal of 4 bases from V and 3 bases from J, the junction contained 3 bases not matched to a gene. Germline CDR1 and CDR2: SNHLY and FYNNEI. This CDR3 is 16 amino acids long. This CDR3 is CASSVTSGGIYNEQFF. CDR3 in DNA: TGTGCCAGCAGTGTGACTAGCGGGGGGATCTACAATGAGCAGTTCTTC.

The chain joins TRBV29-1 to TRBJ2-2, with 7 bases identical to TRBD1. Germline V lookup: CDR1 SQVTM, CDR2 ANQGSEA. The CDR3 has 15 residues. V shed 0 bases, J shed 1 base, and the junction held 2 bases outside the gene matches. The CDR3 is CSVEDRTGNTGELFF. The CDR3 bases are TGCAGCGTTGAAGACAGGACAGGGAACACCGGGGAGCTGTTTTTT.

In its sample, this clonotype was seen once. One end of the junction varies from germline; a read error may be responsible. This chain connects TRBV7-9 to TRBJ1-3, with a tentative D call TRBD1 (5 bases). The length of the CDR3 is 13 residues. Germline V gene sequence: CDR1 SEHNR, CDR2 FQNEAQ (reference sequence). The CDR3 sequence: CAGSWGSGHTIYF. The CDR3 DNA sequence: TGTGCCGGCAGCTGGGGCTCTGGACACACCATATATTTT.

This clonotype has just a few counts. The chain has TRBV5-6 and TRBJ2-7; perhaps TRBD1 as D (6 bases). The CDR3 loop spans 12 amino acids. Per the germline V gene, CDR1 is SGHDT and CDR2 is YYEEEE. Between the trimmed V and J ends, which lost 8 bases and 3 bases, there was a span of 12 bases. CDR3 amino acids: CASGAGDYEQYF. CDR3 DNA: TGTGCCAGTGGGGCAGGGGACTACGAGCAGTACTTC.

The chain joins TRBV11-1 to TRBJ2-2; D ambiguous. CDR3 size: 13 residues. V lost 3 bases, J lost 1 base, and 3 bases lay in between. Germline assignment: CDR1 SGHAT and CDR2 FQDESV (reference sequence). The CDR3 region has the DNA TGTGCCAGCAGCTTGGAGAACACCGGGGAGCTGTTTTTT. Translation gives CASSLENTGELFF.

In this sample, this clonotype turned up a few times. This rearrangement joins TRBV29-1 to TRBJ2-7; D remains unclear. Trimming removed 2 bases from V and 5 bases from J, with 7 bases in between. This CDR3 has 11 amino acids. Germline V gene sequence: CDR1 SQVTM, CDR2 ANQGSEA. The CDR3 DNA reads as TGCAGCGTTGAAAGGGATAACGAGCAGTACTTC. This gives the protein CSVERDNEQYF.

V gene TRBV12-3 or TRBV12-4 combines with J gene TRBJ2-5, with 7 bases aligning to TRBD1. V was clipped by 7 bases and J by 2 bases; unmatched bases: 4. The CDR3 totals 13 residues. CDR3 nucleotide sequence: TGTGCCAGCAAACGGGACAGACAAGAGACCCAGTACTTC. Protein: CASKRDRQETQYF.

This CDR3 reads CASSAADQPQHF. CDR3 in DNA: TGTGCCAGTAGTGCCGCGGATCAGCCCCAGCATTTT. This rearrangement joins TRBV19 to TRBJ1-5, with D unresolved. Between the trimmed V and J ends, which lost 5 bases and 5 bases, there was a span of 7 bases. This CDR3 contains 12 residues. Germline V gene sequence: CDR1 LNHDA, CDR2 SQIVND (reference sequence).

The chain employs TRBV10-3 and TRBJ2-7; tentatively, D is TRBD1 or TRBD2 (5 bases each). Germline lookup yields CDR1 ENHRY and CDR2 SYGVKD. The CDR3 has 14 residues. Trimming left V 3 bases short and J 0 bases short, with 9 bases between. CDR3 residues: CAISDRDASYEQYF. The CDR3 region has the DNA TGTGCCATCAGTGACAGGGACGCCTCCTACGAGCAGTACTTC.

The chain recombines TRBV29-1 with TRBJ2-7; D is ambiguous. Germline V lookup: CDR1 SQVTM, CDR2 ANQGSEA. This CDR3 has 13 residues. V dropped 4 bases and J dropped 2 bases, with 12 bases sitting between them. CDR3 nucleotides: TGCAGCGTTGCGTCAGCAAGTCCCTACGAGCAGTACTTC. This sequence encodes CSVASASPYEQYF.

This chain connects TRBV27 to TRBJ2-1, with 7 bases matching TRBD2. Per the germline V gene, CDR1 is MNHEY and CDR2 is SMNVEV (reference sequence). Trimming at V came to 4 bases and at J to 1 base, leaving 1 base not matched to a gene. This CDR3 has 14 residues. As DNA, the CDR3 is TGTGCCAGCAGTTGGGGGGGGTCCTACAATGAGCAGTTCTTC. Protein product: CASSWGGSYNEQFF.

V and J are TRBV20-1 and TRBJ2-1; D is ambiguous. This CDR3 comprises 11 residues. The germline V gene has CDR1 DFQATT and CDR2 SNEGSKA (reference sequence). V lost 6 bases and J 10 bases, leaving 13 bases between the germline ends. The DNA for the CDR3 is TGCAGTGCCGCCTTTTCGGGCGAGCAGTTCTTC. Translating gives CSAAFSGEQFF.

This chain joins TRBV19 and TRBJ2-7; TRBD1 might be the D (5 bases). Trimming took off 6 bases at V and 3 bases at J, with 12 bases between the two ends. This CDR3 comprises 13 residues. The V gene's germline CDR1 is LNHDA and CDR2 SQIVND (reference sequence). The CDR3 DNA reads TGTGCCAGTAGGGACAAGGCGCGCTACGAGCAGTACTTC. Translation: CASRDKARYEQYF.

The J gene is TRBJ2-2, the V gene TRBV19, with D tentatively TRBD1 (5 bases). V lost 7 bases, J lost 13 bases, and 22 bases lay in between. CDR3 length: 14 residues. CDR1 is LNHDA, CDR2 SQIVND, per germline (reference sequence). CDR3 in DNA: TGTGCCAGTACCAATAGGGGTGGACACCGGGTGCTGTTTTTT. Its translation: CASTNRGGHRVLFF.

The chain links TRBV3-1 to TRBJ1-5, with D possibly being TRBD1 (5 bases). Germline V gene sequence: CDR1 LGHDT, CDR2 YNNKEL (reference sequence). V shed 0 bases and J shed 3 bases, with 12 bases lying between them. The CDR3 loop spans 16 amino acids. The CDR3 coding sequence is TGTGCCAGCAGCCAAGAAGGGGCAGGCCACAATCAGCCCCAGCATTTT. Amino acids: CASSQEGAGHNQPQHF. The whole variable domain, filled in from reference TRBV3-1 and TRBJ1-5, reads DTAVSQTPKYLVTQMGNDKSIKCEQNLGHDTMYWYKQDSKKFLKIMFSYNNKELIINETVPNRFSPKSPDKAHLNLHINSLELGDSAVYFCASSQEGAGHNQPQHFGDGTRLSIL.

This chain links TRBV13 with TRBJ2-1; the match to TRBD2 covers 11 bases. The germline V gene encodes CDR1 PRHDT and CDR2 FYEKMQ (reference sequence). V dropped 3 bases and J dropped 10; count of bases not matched to a gene: 5. The CDR3 contains 14 residues. The chain's CDR3 is CASSLRLAGFEQFF. CDR3 nucleotide sequence: TGTGCCAGCAGCTTGAGACTAGCGGGGTTCGAGCAGTTCTTC.

V and J are TRBV3-1 and TRBJ1-1, with D possibly matching TRBD1 (5 bases). Germline lookup yields CDR1 LGHDT and CDR2 YNNKEL (reference sequence). This CDR3 spans 14 amino acids. Trimming removed 3 bases at V and 0 bases at J, with 8 bases between. The DNA of the CDR3 is TGTGCCAGCAGCCATCGACAGTTGAACACTGAAGCTTTCTTT. Encoded protein: CASSHRQLNTEAFF.

The chain links TRBV7-8 to TRBJ1-5; D remains unclear. Germline V CDR1 and CDR2: SGHVS, FQNEAQ. The CDR3 length is 16 residues. V lost 1 base and J lost 0, with 10 bases in between. This CDR3 is CASSLESGSSNQPQHF. The CDR3 nucleotides are TGTGCCAGCAGCTTAGAGTCTGGGTCTAGCAATCAGCCCCAGCATTTT. The variable domain in full, with the rest retrieved from reference TRBV7-8 and TRBJ1-5, is GAGVSQSPRYKVAKRGQDVALRCDPISGHVSLFWYQQALGQGPEFLTYFQNEAQLDKSGLPSDRFFAERPEGSVSTLKIQRTQQEDSAVYLCASSLESGSSNQPQHFGDGTRLSIL.

V and J are TRBV5-1 and TRBJ2-2; D uncertain. The germline V gene encodes CDR1 SGHRS and CDR2 YFSETQ. The CDR3 contains 14 residues. The ends were cut back, 0 bases at V and 4 bases at J, with 7 bases in the middle. The CDR3 loop is CASSLVYLTGELFF. CDR3 nucleotide sequence: TGCGCCAGCAGCTTGGTGTATCTCACCGGGGAGCTGTTTTTT.

V and J are TRBV4-3 and TRBJ1-5, with D hard to call. Germline lookup yields CDR1 LGHNA and CDR2 YSLEER. With 0 bases removed from V and 4 bases from J, the gap between germline ends came to 4 bases. This CDR3 has 13 residues. CDR3 amino acids: CASSQELNQPQHF. The CDR3 DNA is TGCGCCAGCAGCCAAGAACTTAATCAGCCCCAGCATTTT.

The V gene is TRBV4-1, the J gene TRBJ1-1, with 7 bases fitting TRBD1. V shed 3 bases and J 4 bases; nucleotides not matched to a gene: 2. Germline CDR1 MGHRA, CDR2 YSYEKL. This CDR3 is built from 13 residues. The CDR3 DNA sequence: TGCGCCAGCAGCCAGGACAGGCCCACTGAAGCTTTCTTT. It translates to CASSQDRPTEAFF.

This clonotype has only one observation. CDR3 sequence (DNA): TGTGCCAGCAGCCCCTGGGACCCGAACACCGGGGAGCTGTTTTTT. Protein sequence: CASSPWDPNTGELFF. The chain is built from TRBV4-2 and TRBJ2-2, with D tentatively TRBD1 or TRBD2 (5 bases each). This CDR3 spans 15 amino acids. Germline assignment: CDR1 LGHNA and CDR2 YNFKEQ. V was cut by 4 bases and J by 0 bases, with 9 bases left in between.